The 30 T cell receptor beta chains presented below share a single source sample, sequenced in a study of monozygotic twins with inflammatory bowel disease. TCRdb reanalyzed the 5' RACE reads, giving one entry per CDR3 protein sequence and no DNA. The specimen's table records about 450,000 distinct CDR3 sequences. Sequences were obtained from blood. All receptors derive from a human donor with ulcerative colitis or Crohn's disease, or a healthy co-twin of an affected twin (not recorded which).

The chain recombines TRBV5-4 with TRBJ1-5. Germline V gives CDR1 SGHNT, CDR2 YYREEE (reference sequence). The CDR3 runs to 13 residues. This CDR3 is CASSLGYDQPQHF.

The chain carries TRBV12-5 and TRBJ2-7. Germline CDR1 reads LGHNT; CDR2 reads FRNRAP. This CDR3 is 14 amino acids long. The CDR3 region is CASGLVGDPHEQYF.

The chain carries TRBV20-1 and TRBJ2-2; TCRdb outputs TRBD2, but without DNA this stays unchecked. The CDR3 runs 17 residues. Germline-derived CDR1 and CDR2 are DFQATT and SNEGSKA (reference sequence). The CDR3 sequence: CSARDWRGLSNTGELFF.

This CDR3 reads CASSERVTGELFF. J is TRBJ2-2 and V is TRBV6-1. The CDR3 totals 13 residues. Germline CDR1 is MNHNS and CDR2 is SASEGT.

This chain links TRBV6-5 with TRBJ1-1; TCRdb designates TRBD1, a call that cannot be tested without DNA. This CDR3 is built from 15 residues. Germline values: CDR1 MNHEY, CDR2 SVGAGI. The chain's CDR3 is CASSSLYIGDTEAFF.

The chain couples TRBV25-1 to TRBJ2-2; the D gene TCRdb calls, TRBD2, cannot be checked with no DNA. This CDR3 comprises 15 residues. Germline V gene sequence: CDR1 MGHDK, CDR2 SYGVNS. CDR3 residues: CASSSLGRGPGELFF.

V usage is TRBV24-1 and J usage is TRBJ2-1; with no DNA, the TCRdb D assignment of TRBD1 cannot be verified. The CDR3 runs to 13 residues. Germline V gene sequence: CDR1 KGHDR, CDR2 SFDVKD. CDR3 amino acids: CATGLGGFNEQFF.

The chain employs TRBV7-6 and TRBJ1-5; without DNA, the TCRdb call of TRBD1 cannot be checked. Looked up from germline, CDR1 is SGHVS and CDR2 is FNYEAQ. The CDR3 has 15 residues. The CDR3 sequence: CASSLGDRLHQPQHF.

V usage is TRBV27 and J usage is TRBJ2-2. This CDR3 region has 16 residues. The germline V gene has CDR1 MNHEY and CDR2 SMNVEV (reference sequence). CDR3 amino acids: CASSFLYMMVTGELFF.

This chain joins TRBV4-3 and TRBJ2-5. Germline V gene data show CDR1 as LGHNA and CDR2 as YSLEER. This CDR3 region has 15 residues. The CDR3 is CASSQGSLFQETQYF.

The chain links TRBV20-1 to TRBJ1-5. The CDR3 runs to 14 residues. The V gene's germline CDR1 is DFQATT and CDR2 SNEGSKA (reference sequence). The CDR3 spells CSARDIRDGQPQHF.

The chain has TRBV20-1 and TRBJ1-5; the D gene TCRdb calls, TRBD1, cannot be checked with no DNA. The CDR3 sequence is 16 residues long. Looked up from germline, CDR1 is DFQATT and CDR2 is SNEGSKA (reference sequence). CDR3 amino acids: CSASTGGGSGNQPQHF.

The chain couples TRBV7-2 to TRBJ2-7. CDR1 is SGHTA and CDR2 is FQGNSA in the germline V gene. The CDR3 consists of 14 residues. CDR3 sequence reads: CASSLRTAAYEQYF.

V and J are TRBV7-8 and TRBJ2-7; TCRdb calls TRBD2, which cannot be checked without DNA. The CDR3 loop spans 17 amino acids. Germline-derived CDR1 and CDR2 are SGHVS and FQNEAQ. The CDR3 loop is CASSAGLGLAPEYEQYF.

The chain has TRBV5-1 and TRBJ2-1. There are 14 residues in the CDR3. Germline-derived CDR1 and CDR2 are SGHRS and YFSETQ. CDR3 in amino acids: CASSSASSGNEQFF.

The chain combines TRBV7-9 with TRBJ2-5. CDR1 and CDR2 (germline): SEHNR, FQNEAQ (reference sequence). The CDR3 is made up of 15 amino acids. CDR3 amino acids: CASSLADGSQETQYF.

The J gene is TRBJ2-1, the V gene TRBV7-8; as DNA is missing, the TRBD1 call by TCRdb cannot be tested. The CDR3 consists of 16 residues. The germline V gene encodes CDR1 SGHVS and CDR2 FQNEAQ. This chain's CDR3 is CASSLWGGSSYNEQFF.

The CDR3 is CASSPDGMINTEAFF. The chain has TRBV5-1 and TRBJ1-1. In germline, CDR1 is SGHRS, CDR2 YFSETQ. The length of the CDR3 is 15 residues.

This chain links TRBV7-2 with TRBJ2-7; there is no DNA to check the TCRdb D call of TRBD1. The CDR3 sequence is 13 residues long. CDR1 and CDR2 (germline): SGHTA, FQGNSA. The CDR3 loop is CASRGDGTYEQYF.

The CDR3 reads CASRRETGATNQPQHF. The chain employs TRBV19 and TRBJ1-5; TCRdb proposes TRBD1, but this gene call is untestable without DNA. In germline, CDR1 is LNHDA, CDR2 SQIVND (reference sequence). The CDR3 runs 16 residues.

The gene calls are TRBV5-1 and TRBJ1-1; TCRdb's D call of TRBD1 is untestable without DNA. Germline V gene data show CDR1 as SGHRS and CDR2 as YFSETQ. The CDR3 has 17 amino acids. The CDR3 loop reads CASSPTGMGARNTEAFF.

The chain couples TRBV28 to TRBJ1-3. CDR1 is MDHEN and CDR2 is SYDVKM in the germline V gene. The CDR3 is 13 amino acids. This CDR3 is CASIASSGNTIYF.

The chain couples TRBV4-2 to TRBJ2-1; TCRdb's D call of TRBD2 is untestable without DNA. CDR3 length equals 19 residues. From germline, CDR1 is LGHNA and CDR2 YNFKEQ. The CDR3 reads CASSQVSRLAGSSYNEQFF.

The CDR3 loop is CASRPPGSFDNEQFF. V gene TRBV4-1 combines with J gene TRBJ2-1. The CDR3 is made up of 15 amino acids. Germline lookup yields CDR1 MGHRA and CDR2 YSYEKL.

The genes are TRBV20-1 and TRBJ1-2. The length of the CDR3 is 11 residues. The germline gives CDR1 DFQATT, CDR2 SNEGSKA (reference sequence). CDR3 sequence: CSAREESGYTF.

The chain employs TRBV19 and TRBJ2-1; TCRdb gives TRBD1 as the D gene, but with no DNA this cannot be confirmed. The length of the CDR3 is 11 residues. Per the germline V gene, CDR1 is LNHDA and CDR2 is SQIVND (reference sequence). The CDR3 sequence: CAGGTGNQQFF.

The chain combines TRBV10-3 with TRBJ2-3; there is no DNA to check the TCRdb D call of TRBD1. This CDR3 spans 15 amino acids. The germline CDR1 and CDR2 sequences are ENHRY and SYGVKD. CDR3 loop: CAISDNGGVTDTQYF.

The chain has TRBV20-1 and TRBJ1-1; TCRdb names TRBD1, which stays unverified in the absence of DNA. The CDR3 contains 12 residues. In germline, CDR1 is DFQATT, CDR2 SNEGSKA (reference sequence). CDR3 region: CSARQGADGAFF.

The chain links TRBV7-8 to TRBJ2-2; TCRdb selects TRBD2, and the lack of DNA leaves this call unchecked. Germline CDR1 and CDR2: SGHVS and FQNEAQ. The CDR3 spans 18 residues. CDR3: CASSLATSGRRSTGELFF.

The chain is built from TRBV5-1 and TRBJ2-1; TCRdb selects TRBD1, and the lack of DNA leaves this call unchecked. Per germline, CDR1 SGHRS and CDR2 YFSETQ. CDR3 length: 17 amino acids. The chain's CDR3 is CASSGVSGGSYYNEQFF.